This T cell receptor (beta chain) was sequenced during a study of neoadjuvant nivolumab and ipilimumab in lung cancer. The study's findings and limits: Compared with tumor-adjacent uninvolved lung, resected tumors showed greater richness and clonality. Blood richness before therapy tracked richness in tumors resected after neoadjuvant therapy.

V was clipped by 2 bases and J by 0 bases, with 10 bases between them. Germline loops: CDR1 MGHDK, CDR2 SYGVNS. This CDR3 is 15 amino acids long. Assay: immunoSEQ multiplex PCR; the TCRdb copy retains only in-frame clones and omits some. The table lists under 5,000 clones, 79% of them singletons. Comment on this clone: The target antigen is unknown.

This specimen was peripheral blood, taken after neoadjuvant nivolumab, alone or with ipilimumab, at or shortly before surgery. This clonotype originated in an adult with non-small cell lung cancer. V and J are TRBV25-1 and TRBJ1-1; D is perhaps TRBD1 (6 bases). The CDR3 protein is CASSEPGHLNTEAFF. CDR3 sequence (DNA): TGTGCCAGCAGTGAACCGGGACACCTGAACACTGAAGCTTTCTTT. Full variable domain (rest looked up from reference TRBV25-1 and TRBJ1-1): EADIYQTPRYLVIGTGKKITLECSQTMGHDKMYWYQQDPGMELHLIHYSYGVNSTEKGDLSSESTVSRIRTEHFPLTLESARPSHTSQYLCASSEPGHLNTEAFFGQGTRLTVV.